These T cell receptor beta chains were read from a single sample in a study of T cell changes during pregnancy in multiple sclerosis. Assay: immunoSEQ multiplex PCR; the TCRdb copy retains only in-frame clones and omits some. There are some 94,000 clones in the sample; around 93% occur only once, and 1.5% to 2% lies in the top ten. The source material was peripheral blood, sampled in the first trimester of pregnancy. The receptors here all came from a female donor in good health, enrolled as a control in a pregnancy study. Each CDR3 is given with its conserved first and last residue. Fields, in order: CDR3 length, V gene, J gene, CDR3 protein.

cdr3_length: 15
v_call: TRBV14
j_call: TRBJ1-2
cdr3_aa: CASSPPGQDETGYTF

cdr3_length: 18
v_call: TRBV5-5
j_call: TRBJ2-7
cdr3_aa: CASSLGRAGGLKTYEQYF

cdr3_length: 13
v_call: TRBV11-2
j_call: TRBJ1-2
cdr3_aa: CASSLGTKYGYTF

cdr3_length: 14
v_call: TRBV2
j_call: TRBJ2-5
cdr3_aa: CASGRTGLSETQYF

cdr3_length: 16
v_call: TRBV9
j_call: TRBJ2-1
cdr3_aa: CASSWGLAGLRGEQFF

cdr3_length: 16
v_call: TRBV6-5
j_call: TRBJ1-5
cdr3_aa: CASSYSREVGNQPQHF

cdr3_length: 15
v_call: TRBV4-1
j_call: TRBJ2-5
cdr3_aa: CASSQGAGAQETQYF

cdr3_length: 16
v_call: TRBV4-3
j_call: TRBJ2-5
cdr3_aa: CASSRRLAGVRETQYF

cdr3_length: 19
v_call: TRBV23-1
j_call: TRBJ2-1
cdr3_aa: CASSQSGLVDESSYNEQFF

cdr3_length: 14
v_call: TRBV5-1
j_call: TRBJ1-2
cdr3_aa: CASSLETGSNGYTF

cdr3_length: 14
v_call: TRBV18
j_call: TRBJ2-7
cdr3_aa: CASSPDHPNYEQYF

cdr3_length: 15
v_call: TRBV7-6
j_call: TRBJ1-6
cdr3_aa: CASSPSGTGSSPLHF

cdr3_length: 14
v_call: TRBV6-6
j_call: TRBJ2-2
cdr3_aa: CASSYWRATGELFF

cdr3_length: 15
v_call: TRBV7-2
j_call: TRBJ2-3
cdr3_aa: CASSHPAAPGDTQYF

cdr3_length: 13
v_call: TRBV12-5
j_call: TRBJ2-1
cdr3_aa: CASEANSLNEQFF

cdr3_length: 16
v_call: TRBV5-1
j_call: TRBJ1-2
cdr3_aa: CASRMGQGAENYGYTF

cdr3_length: 16
v_call: TRBV7-9
j_call: TRBJ2-3
cdr3_aa: CASSWGQGFQGDTQYF

cdr3_length: 12
v_call: TRBV15
j_call: TRBJ2-1
cdr3_aa: CATSKNSGEQFF

cdr3_length: 15
v_call: TRBV6-6
j_call: TRBJ2-3
cdr3_aa: CASSYPLGGQDTQYF

cdr3_length: 13
v_call: TRBV18
j_call: TRBJ1-2
cdr3_aa: CASSPGDSFVYTF

cdr3_length: 14
v_call: TRBV19
j_call: TRBJ1-6
cdr3_aa: CASRGQGSNSPLHF

cdr3_length: 16
v_call: TRBV19
j_call: TRBJ2-5
cdr3_aa: CASSITGTGLEETQYF

cdr3_length: 13
v_call: TRBV19
j_call: TRBJ1-5
cdr3_aa: CASSIYGNQPQHF

cdr3_length: 13
v_call: TRBV27
j_call: TRBJ2-7
cdr3_aa: CASRTGSSYEQYF

cdr3_length: 14
v_call: TRBV7-2
j_call: TRBJ2-1
cdr3_aa: CASSLGAVGGEQFF

cdr3_length: 15
v_call: TRBV4-2
j_call: TRBJ2-3
cdr3_aa: CASSLGTPSFDTQYF

cdr3_length: 16
v_call: TRBV4-1
j_call: TRBJ1-6
cdr3_aa: CASSQDGGQGNSPLHF

cdr3_length: 15
v_call: TRBV6-1
j_call: TRBJ2-7
cdr3_aa: CASILGKLAGIEQYF

cdr3_length: 13
v_call: TRBV7-3
j_call: TRBJ2-1
cdr3_aa: CASGGGGAYEQFF

cdr3_length: 14
v_call: TRBV5-1
j_call: TRBJ2-7
cdr3_aa: CASSSGDRVNEQYF

cdr3_length: 12
v_call: TRBV5-6
j_call: TRBJ2-7
cdr3_aa: CASSPGGSEQYF

cdr3_length: 16
v_call: TRBV5-6
j_call: TRBJ1-6
cdr3_aa: CASSTRSVSYNSPLHF

cdr3_length: 15
v_call: TRBV19
j_call: TRBJ2-3
cdr3_aa: CASSNQGGRTDTQYF

cdr3_length: 17
v_call: TRBV11-2
j_call: TRBJ2-3
cdr3_aa: CASSLIASSGGTDTQYF

cdr3_length: 16
v_call: TRBV4-3
j_call: TRBJ2-2
cdr3_aa: CASSPGQGADTGELFF

cdr3_length: 13
v_call: TRBV19
j_call: TRBJ1-5
cdr3_aa: CASSIRTNQPQHF

cdr3_length: 13
v_call: TRBV18
j_call: TRBJ1-5
cdr3_aa: CASSSGRNQPQHF